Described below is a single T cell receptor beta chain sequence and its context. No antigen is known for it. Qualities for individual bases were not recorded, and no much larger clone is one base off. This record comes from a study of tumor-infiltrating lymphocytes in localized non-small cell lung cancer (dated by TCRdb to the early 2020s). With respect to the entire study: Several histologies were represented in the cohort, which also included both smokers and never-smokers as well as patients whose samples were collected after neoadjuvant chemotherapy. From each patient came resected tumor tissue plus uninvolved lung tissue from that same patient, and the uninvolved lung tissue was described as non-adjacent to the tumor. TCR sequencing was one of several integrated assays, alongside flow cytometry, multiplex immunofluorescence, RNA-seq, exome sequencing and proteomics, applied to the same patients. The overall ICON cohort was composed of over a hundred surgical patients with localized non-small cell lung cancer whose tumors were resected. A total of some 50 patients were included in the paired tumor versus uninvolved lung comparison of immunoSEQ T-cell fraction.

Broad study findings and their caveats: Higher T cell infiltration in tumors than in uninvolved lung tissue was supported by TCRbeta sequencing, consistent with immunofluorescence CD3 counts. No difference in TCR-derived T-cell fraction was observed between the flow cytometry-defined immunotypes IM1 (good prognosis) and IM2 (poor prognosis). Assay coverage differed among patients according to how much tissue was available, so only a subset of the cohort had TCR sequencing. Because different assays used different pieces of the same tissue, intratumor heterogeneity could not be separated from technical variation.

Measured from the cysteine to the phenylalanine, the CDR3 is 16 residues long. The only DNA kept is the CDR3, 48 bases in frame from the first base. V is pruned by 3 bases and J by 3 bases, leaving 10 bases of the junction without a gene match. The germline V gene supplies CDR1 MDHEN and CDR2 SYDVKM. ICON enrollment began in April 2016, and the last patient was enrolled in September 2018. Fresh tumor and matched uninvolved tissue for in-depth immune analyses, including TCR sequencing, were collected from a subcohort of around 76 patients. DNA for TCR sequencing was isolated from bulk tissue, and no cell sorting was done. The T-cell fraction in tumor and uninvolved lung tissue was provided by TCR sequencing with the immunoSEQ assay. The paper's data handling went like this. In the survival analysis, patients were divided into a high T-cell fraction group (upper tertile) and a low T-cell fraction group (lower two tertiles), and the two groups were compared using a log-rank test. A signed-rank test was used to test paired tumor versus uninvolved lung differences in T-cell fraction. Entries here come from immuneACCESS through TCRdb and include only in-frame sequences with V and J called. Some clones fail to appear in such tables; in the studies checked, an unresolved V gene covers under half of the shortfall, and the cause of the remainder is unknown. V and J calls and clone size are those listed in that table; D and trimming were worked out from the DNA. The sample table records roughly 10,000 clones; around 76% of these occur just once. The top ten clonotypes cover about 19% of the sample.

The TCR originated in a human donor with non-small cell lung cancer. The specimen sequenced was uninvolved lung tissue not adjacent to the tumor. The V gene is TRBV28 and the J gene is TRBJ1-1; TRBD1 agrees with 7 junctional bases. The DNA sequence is TGTGCCAGCAGTTTGTTTTCGACAGGGCTGCACACTGAAGCTTTCTTT. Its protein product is CASSLFSTGLHTEAFF.